This TCR beta chain appears in the sequencing data of a study of shared clonotypes between healthy human individuals. Study-wide findings and caveats: In a few donors, 4.5% to 5.5% of naive CD4 clonotypes appeared in common.

This clone has just a few counts. No antigen is known for it. The deep-level immunoSEQ assay was used. The assay was immunoSEQ multiplex PCR, and TCRdb's table has in-frame clones only and misses some. The sample carries approximately 1,000,000 clones, around 77% recorded once. There are 13 residues in the CDR3. Trimming stripped 1 base from V and 9 bases from J, with 13 bases between. Germline CDR1 is GTSNPN and CDR2 is SVGIG (reference sequence). V gene TRBV30 combines with J gene TRBJ1-5, with TRBD1 as a possible D gene (6 bases). The receptor was isolated from a man younger than 35 in good health. Some clones in this sample may be carry-over from other donors' samples. The sample taken for sequencing was memory CD4+ T cells from PBMCs. Subset denoted: CD45RA-negative fraction. CDR3 residues: CAWSGTAGGPQHF. Written as DNA, the CDR3 is TGTGCCTGGAGTGGGACAGCCGGTGGGCCCCAGCATTTT.